This T cell receptor (beta chain) was captured by sequencing in a study of blood T cells in healthy people across ages. Study results and limitations: As age increased, TCR beta diversity per million T cells fell in a roughly linear fashion. The unsorted PBMCs prevented any conclusive comparison of naive versus antigen-experienced cells.

This clonotype was seen only a few times. Its matching antigen is unknown. A second roughly 7 to 12 cycle PCR used barcoded and J-beta primers. Using its own MiXCR run on the 5' RACE reads, TCRdb lists one record per CDR3 protein. The sample records approximately 1.5 million distinct CDR3 sequences, roughly 43% being singletons. Isolation per sample recovered at least 7 million PBMCs. This TCR was sampled from a woman aged 18-30 years in good health. The sample comprised blood.

CDR3 sequence (DNA): TGTGCCAGCAGGAGAGCCTGGGACAGGCAGAGGACTAATGAAAAACTGTTTTTT. This translates into CASRRAWDRQRTNEKLFF. This chain links TRBV6-1 with TRBJ1-4; TRBD1 matches 8 bases. Germline CDR1 and CDR2: MNHNS and SASEGT. The CDR3 is 18 amino acids. V gave up 6 bases and J gave up 2 bases; unmatched junction bases: 14.